This entry lists 24 T cell receptor beta chains sequenced from one sample in a study of CD8+ T cells in alopecia areata. RNA was isolated and reverse transcribed to cDNA, the sequencing template. Clones were read by immunoSEQ multiplex PCR, and TCRdb kept only the in-frame ones, dropping some. The sample holds about 210,000 clones, roughly three fifths seen once. Regarding treatment: oral pan-JAK inhibitor, 5-10 mg twice daily. Specimen: CD4+ T cells sorted from blood, collected around week 44, from a patient treated with tofacitinib. All receptors come from a human donor with alopecia areata.

The chain recombines TRBV7-2 with TRBJ2-1; D possibly matches TRBD1 or TRBD2 (5 bases each). In germline, CDR1 is SGHTA, CDR2 FQGNSA. The CDR3 spans 16 residues. The V end was cut by 5 bases, the J end by 4 bases, with 18 bases between. The CDR3 coding sequence is TGTGCCAGCAGCGAAGAGCCGGGACGGAAGTACAATGAGCAGTTCTTC. Amino acids: CASSEEPGRKYNEQFF.

There are a few counts of this clone. The chain employs TRBV30 and TRBJ2-5; D gene unclear. The CDR3 runs 13 residues. The V end was cut by 0 bases, the J end by 4 bases, with 9 bases between. Per germline, CDR1 GTSNPN and CDR2 SVGIG (reference sequence). CDR3: CAWSVRIRETQYF. The CDR3 DNA is TGTGCCTGGAGTGTACGTATACGAGAGACCCAGTACTTC.

This chain links TRBV9 with TRBJ2-1, with 9 bases lining up with TRBD2. CDR3 length: 16 residues. CDR1 is SGDLS and CDR2 is YYNGEE in the germline V gene. With V trimmed by 3 bases and J by 7 bases, 11 bases remained unmatched. In DNA form, the CDR3 reads TGTGCCAGCAGCGCTTACCTAGCGGGGAATAGGAATGAGCAGTTCTTC. It translates to CASSAYLAGNRNEQFF.

This clone came up a few times. The V call is TRBV14, the J call TRBJ1-4; TRBD1 matches 7 bases. CDR1 and CDR2 (germline): SGHDN, FVKESK. The junction had 0 bases not matched to a gene; V was cut back by 4 bases and J by 4 bases. The CDR3 has 13 amino acids. The DNA of the CDR3 is TGTGCCAGCAGCCGACAGGGTAATGAAAAACTGTTTTTT. This translates into CASSRQGNEKLFF.

The gene calls are TRBV23-1 and TRBJ2-7; perhaps TRBD1 as D (5 bases). TRBV23-1 is marked as an open reading frame, function uncertain. The CDR3 has 13 amino acids. The V and J ends lost 5 bases and 5 bases respectively, with 13 bases between them. CDR3 sequence: CASSFRTRNEQYF. CDR3 nucleotides: TGCGCCAGCAGTTTCAGGACAAGAAACGAGCAGTACTTC.

This chain uses TRBV5-1 with TRBJ2-7; 7 nucleotides align to TRBD2. The CDR3 is 14 amino acids. The germline V gene has CDR1 SGHRS and CDR2 YFSETQ. J lost 3 bases, V lost 4 bases, and 7 bases had no gene match. The CDR3 nucleotides read TGCGCCAGCAGCGTGAGACGGGGGGACTACGAGCAGTACTTC. As protein: CASSVRRGDYEQYF.

This clone was seen only a few times. The V and J genes are TRBV5-1 and TRBJ1-6, with a weak D call TRBD1 (5 bases). From germline, CDR1 is SGHRS and CDR2 YFSETQ. V was trimmed by 0 bases and J by 9 bases, leaving 10 bases between them. The CDR3 runs 14 residues. The CDR3 reads CASSLVGAGSPLHF. In nucleotides, the CDR3 is TGCGCCAGCAGCTTGGTAGGGGCTGGTTCACCCCTCCACTTT. The complete variable domain, with remaining parts taken from reference TRBV5-1 and TRBJ1-6, reads KAGVTQTPRYLIKTRGQQVTLSCSPISGHRSVSWYQQTPGQGLQFLFEYFSETQRNKGNFPGRFSGRQFSNSRSEMNVSTLELGDSALYLCASSLVGAGSPLHFGNGTRLTVT.

This clone was detected many times. The chain uses TRBV19 and TRBJ2-7; D unresolved. V was cut by 5 bases and J by 0 bases, with 11 bases left in between. Per the germline V gene, CDR1 is LNHDA and CDR2 is SQIVND (reference sequence). CDR3 size: 14 residues. CDR3 in amino acids: CASSLNRLSYEQYF. DNA of the CDR3: TGTGCCAGTAGTTTGAACCGTCTCTCCTACGAGCAGTACTTC.

The J gene is TRBJ2-7, the V gene TRBV7-2; 7 positions agree with TRBD2. The CDR3 covers 13 residues. The V and J ends lost 1 base and 5 bases, in that order; junction bases with no gene match: 2. Germline lookup yields CDR1 SGHTA and CDR2 FQGNSA. CDR3 amino acids: CASSLEGRDEQYF. In DNA form, the CDR3 reads TGTGCCAGCAGCTTAGAGGGGAGGGACGAGCAGTACTTC.

The chain has TRBV29-1 and TRBJ1-1; TRBD1 agrees at 8 bases. In germline, CDR1 is SQVTM, CDR2 ANQGSEA. The CDR3 has 13 amino acids. V gave up 7 bases and J gave up 1 base; unmatched junction bases: 5. DNA for the CDR3: TGCAGCGCCTGGGGACAGGAGAACACTGAAGCTTTCTTT. Translating gives CSAWGQENTEAFF.

This sequence joins TRBV27 and TRBJ2-7; possibly TRBD1 for D (5 bases). The CDR3 runs to 13 residues. Germline V gene data show CDR1 as MNHEY and CDR2 as SMNVEV (reference sequence). The V end lost 3 bases, the J end lost 2 bases, and 8 bases lay between the germline ends. The CDR3 nucleotides are TGTGCCAGCAGTTTTGAAGGGGCCTACGAGCAGTACTTC. It specifies CASSFEGAYEQYF.

In this sample, this clone turned up a few times. This chain links TRBV5-1 with TRBJ2-1; D call uncertain. CDR3 length equals 12 residues. Trimming cost V 0 bases and J 8 bases, with 6 bases left between them. Germline V CDR1 and CDR2: SGHRS, YFSETQ. The CDR3 region is CASSLERDEQFF. DNA for the CDR3: TGCGCCAGCAGCTTGGAACGGGATGAGCAGTTCTTC.

The rearrangement joins TRBV25-1 to TRBJ2-7; D gene unclear. V shed 7 bases and J shed 0 bases, with 10 bases lying between them. The germline V gene encodes CDR1 MGHDK and CDR2 SYGVNS. The CDR3 runs to 13 residues. CDR3 amino acids: CASISGHSYEQYF. In DNA form, the CDR3 reads TGTGCCAGCATTTCAGGCCACTCCTACGAGCAGTACTTC.

Only a few counts were recorded for this clone. The chain carries TRBV9 and TRBJ2-3, with 8 bases that match TRBD2. The J segment lost 3 bases and the V segment lost 6 bases, leaving 6 bases of the junction unmatched. Per the germline V gene, CDR1 is SGDLS and CDR2 is YYNGEE. CDR3 size: 14 residues. CDR3 protein: CASTTGGLTDTQYF. The CDR3 DNA reads as TGTGCCAGCACGACGGGGGGGTTGACAGATACGCAGTATTTT. Based on the CDR3 plus reference TRBV9 and TRBJ2-3, the full variable domain is DSGVTQTPKHLITATGQRVTLRCSPRSGDLSVYWYQQSLDQGLQFLIQYYNGEERAKGNILERFSAQQFPDLHSELNLSSLELGDSALYFCASTTGGLTDTQYFGPGTRLTVL.

This chain's CDR3 is CSVLGVSTDTQYF. CDR3 bases: TGCAGCGTCTTGGGGGTTAGCACAGATACGCAGTATTTT. The rearrangement links TRBV29-1 to TRBJ2-3, with D perhaps TRBD1 or TRBD2 (5 bases each). Germline loops: CDR1 SQVTM, CDR2 ANQGSEA. The CDR3 sequence is 13 residues long. The ends were cut back, 6 bases at V and 0 bases at J, with 10 bases in the middle.

The rearrangement joins TRBV9 to TRBJ2-6; D remains ambiguous. Germline V gene sequence: CDR1 SGDLS, CDR2 YYNGEE. The V and J ends lost 7 bases and 1 base respectively, with 9 bases between them. The CDR3 totals 14 residues. CDR3 sequence reads: CASGVTSGANVLTF. DNA of the CDR3: TGTGCCAGCGGAGTTACATCTGGGGCCAACGTCCTGACTTTC.

The chain uses TRBV14 and TRBJ2-1; a weak D match, TRBD1 (6 bases). This CDR3 comprises 13 residues. Germline-derived CDR1 and CDR2 are SGHDN and FVKESK. V was cut by 3 bases and J by 9 bases, with 12 bases left in between. The CDR3 sequence: CASSQRRGGEQFF. The CDR3 nucleotides are TGTGCCAGCAGCCAGCGGCGAGGGGGTGAGCAGTTCTTC.

V and J are TRBV4-3 and TRBJ2-6, with D possibly being TRBD1 (6 bases). Trimming stripped 4 bases from V and 0 bases from J, with 19 bases between. The CDR3 extends over 19 amino acids. CDR1 is LGHNA, CDR2 YSLEER, per germline. In DNA form, the CDR3 reads TGCGCCAGCAGCCGAGCCGACACAGGGATAAGCTCTGGGGCCAACGTCCTGACTTTC. Translating it yields CASSRADTGISSGANVLTF.

The chain joins TRBV15 to TRBJ1-2, with unresolved D. CDR1 is LNHNV, CDR2 YYDKDF, per germline (reference sequence). This CDR3 spans 14 amino acids. The ends were cut back, 0 bases at V and 4 bases at J, with 9 bases in the middle. The CDR3 nucleotides read TGTGCCACCAGCAGAGATAGGACCGGCTATGGCTACACCTTC. Its translation: CATSRDRTGYGYTF.

V gene TRBV14 combines with J gene TRBJ2-5, with 8 bases lining up with TRBD2. The CDR3 runs to 15 residues. Trimming took 1 base from V and 5 from J; bases not matched to a gene: 6. Germline-derived CDR1 and CDR2 are SGHDN and FVKESK. CDR3 nucleotide sequence: TGTGCCAGCAGCCAAGGGTGGATAGCGGGGGAGACCCAGTACTTC. Translated: CASSQGWIAGETQYF. Using reference TRBV14 and TRBJ2-5 for the parts outside the CDR3, the full variable domain is EAGVTQFPSHSVIEKGQTVTLRCDPISGHDNLYWYRRVMGKEIKFLLHFVKESKQDESGMPNNRFLAERTGGTYSTLKVQPAELEDSGVYFCASSQGWIAGETQYFGPGTRLLVL.

The chain uses TRBV29-1 and TRBJ2-1, with D perhaps matching TRBD2 (6 bases). The CDR3 length is 15 residues. CDR1 and CDR2 from the germline V gene are SQVTM and ANQGSEA. The V and J ends lost 6 bases and 2 bases respectively, with 17 bases between them. The CDR3 loop reads CSVDGTLLPYNEQFF. The DNA for the CDR3 is TGCAGCGTCGACGGGACTTTACTACCCTACAATGAGCAGTTCTTC.

This sequence joins TRBV6-4 and TRBJ2-3; D is undetermined. V was cut by 2 bases and J by 2 bases, with 2 bases left in between. Germline V gives CDR1 MRHNA, CDR2 SNTAGT. The CDR3 has 12 residues. The chain's CDR3 is CASSDTTDTQYF. The CDR3 nucleotides read TGTGCCAGCAGTGACACCACAGATACGCAGTATTTT.

There are a few counts of this clone. J is TRBJ2-1 and V is TRBV14, with TRBD2 as a possible D gene (6 bases). The V end lost 4 bases, the J end lost 11 bases, and 15 bases lay between the germline ends. The CDR3 is 13 residues long. Germline V gene lookup returns CDR1 SGHDN and CDR2 FVKESK. The CDR3, as DNA: TGTGCCAGCAGCCTTAGTCCGGGACTCCAGCAGTTCTTC. Its translation is CASSLSPGLQQFF.

The sample holds one count of this clone. CDR3 protein: CACTYLGQGRYGYTF. The CDR3 coding sequence is TGTGCCTGCACGTATTTAGGACAGGGAAGGTATGGCTACACCTTC. The J gene is TRBJ1-2, the V gene TRBV30; 8 positions match TRBD1. J lost 5 bases, V lost 6 bases, and 14 bases had no gene match. CDR1 is GTSNPN and CDR2 is SVGIG in the germline V gene (reference sequence). This CDR3 is 15 amino acids long.